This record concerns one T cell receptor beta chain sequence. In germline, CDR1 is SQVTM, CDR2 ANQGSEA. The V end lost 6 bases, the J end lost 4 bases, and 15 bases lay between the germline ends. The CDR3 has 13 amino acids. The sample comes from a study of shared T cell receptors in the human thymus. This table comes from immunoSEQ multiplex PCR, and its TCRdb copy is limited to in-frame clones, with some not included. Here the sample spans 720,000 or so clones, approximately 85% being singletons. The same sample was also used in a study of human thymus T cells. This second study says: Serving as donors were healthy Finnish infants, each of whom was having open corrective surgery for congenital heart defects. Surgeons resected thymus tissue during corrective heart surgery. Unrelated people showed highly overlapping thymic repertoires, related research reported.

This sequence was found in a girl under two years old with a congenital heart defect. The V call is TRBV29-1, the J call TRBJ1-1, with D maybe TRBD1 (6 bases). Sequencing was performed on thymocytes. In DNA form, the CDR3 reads TGCAGCGTCCACGTACAGGGACGCACTGAAGCTTTCTTT. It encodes CSVHVQGRTEAFF.